This T cell receptor beta chain originates from a study of cytomegalovirus exposure and HLA in healthy donors. General study results and limits: Researchers catalogued approximately 170 TCR beta chains as cytomegalovirus-associated. Reports credit the classifier with highly specific, highly sensitive diagnosis of cytomegalovirus status. Rare TCR sequences dominated, though some public TCRs recurred in many donors.

The CDR3 contains 12 residues. With 3 bases removed from V and 9 bases from J, the gap between germline ends came to 11 bases. CDR1 and CDR2 from the germline V gene are SGHAT and FQNNGV. From the roughly 120-subject validation cohort, which was separate from the approximately 670-subject first cohort, the donors were drawn. In regard to this clone: Its specificity is unknown.

Sequencing was performed with immunoSEQ multiplex PCR; in TCRdb, only in-frame clones are kept and a portion is missing. In the table there are some 310,000 clones, around 90% of which are singletons. V usage is TRBV11-2 and J usage is TRBJ2-5; a possible D gene is TRBD2 (6 bases). This TCR came from a man younger than 45 in good health and CMV-seronegative. The sample consisted of PBMCs. CDR3 residues: CASSLMGLPQYF. As DNA, the CDR3 is TGTGCCAGCAGCTTGATGGGACTGCCCCAGTACTTC. Together with reference TRBV11-2 and TRBJ2-5, the CDR3 gives the full variable domain: EAGVAQSPRYKIIEKRQSVAFWCNPISGHATLYWYQQILGQGPKLLIQFQNNGVVDDSQLPKDRFSAERLKGVDSTLKIQPAKLEDSAVYLCASSLMGLPQYFGPGTRLLVL.